Included here is one TCR beta chain sequence, with context. Its antigen is unknown. The PCR had 60 Vbeta and 13 Jbeta primers. Method: immunoSEQ multiplex PCR; TCRdb's copy keeps in-frame clones and lacks some. The profile shows roughly 120,000 clones, roughly 70% of them singletons. These data are taken from a study of cytomegalovirus exposure and HLA in healthy donors. Study information: Most genotyped donors, roughly 83% of some 400, had Caucasian-associated genetic ancestry.

Whole-study results and caveats: It was taken for granted in presence/absence analyses that sequencing depth across donors was roughly uniform. Some V segments could not be told apart, so they were left out, TRBV6-2 and TRBV6-3 among them.

Germline CDR1 and CDR2: SGHKS and YYEKEE (reference sequence). The CDR3 spans 12 residues. V was clipped by 6 bases and J by 4 bases, with 10 bases between them. Input material: PBMCs. This TCR was recovered from a woman between 18 and 29 years old in good health and CMV-seronegative. The chain is built from TRBV5-5 and TRBJ1-2; D uncertain. CDR3 loop: CASTPGAYGYTF. CDR3 nucleotide sequence: TGTGCCAGCACCCCGGGTGCCTATGGCTACACCTTC.